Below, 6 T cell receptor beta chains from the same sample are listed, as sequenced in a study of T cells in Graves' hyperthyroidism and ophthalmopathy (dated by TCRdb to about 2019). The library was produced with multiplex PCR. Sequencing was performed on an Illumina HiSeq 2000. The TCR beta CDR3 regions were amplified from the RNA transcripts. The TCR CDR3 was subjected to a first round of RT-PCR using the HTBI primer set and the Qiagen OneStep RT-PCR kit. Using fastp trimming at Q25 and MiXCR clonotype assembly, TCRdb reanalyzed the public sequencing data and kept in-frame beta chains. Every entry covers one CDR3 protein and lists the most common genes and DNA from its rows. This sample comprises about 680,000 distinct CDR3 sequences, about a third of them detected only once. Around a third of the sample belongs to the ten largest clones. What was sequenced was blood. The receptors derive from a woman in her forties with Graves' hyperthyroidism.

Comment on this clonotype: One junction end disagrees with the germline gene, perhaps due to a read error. The chain's CDR3 is CACSLTSGAPTYEQYF. The CDR3, as DNA: TGTGCCTGCAGCTTAACCTCAGGGGCCCCTACCTACGAGCAGTACTTC. V usage is TRBV7-3 and J usage is TRBJ2-7, with D maybe TRBD1 (6 bases). The CDR3 runs 16 residues. Germline V gene lookup returns CDR1 SGHTA and CDR2 FQGTGA.

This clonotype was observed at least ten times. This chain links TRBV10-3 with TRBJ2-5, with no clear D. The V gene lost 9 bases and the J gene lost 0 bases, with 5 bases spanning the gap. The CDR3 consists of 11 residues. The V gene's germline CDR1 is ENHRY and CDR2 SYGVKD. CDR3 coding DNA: TGTGCCATAAAGTACCAAGAGACCCAGTACTTC. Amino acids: CAIKYQETQYF.

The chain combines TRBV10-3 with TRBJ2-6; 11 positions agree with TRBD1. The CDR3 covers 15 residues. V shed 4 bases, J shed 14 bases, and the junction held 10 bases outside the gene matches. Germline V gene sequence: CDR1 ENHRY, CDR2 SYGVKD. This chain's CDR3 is CAISGGTGGDKLLTF. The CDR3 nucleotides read TGTGCCATCAGTGGGGGGACAGGGGGGGACAAACTCCTGACTTTC.

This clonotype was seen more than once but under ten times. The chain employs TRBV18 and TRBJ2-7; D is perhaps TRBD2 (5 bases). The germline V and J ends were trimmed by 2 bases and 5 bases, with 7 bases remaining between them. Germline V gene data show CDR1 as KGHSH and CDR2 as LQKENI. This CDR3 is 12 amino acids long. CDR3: CASSPGSDEQYF. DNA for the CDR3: TGTGCCAGCTCACCAGGGAGCGACGAGCAGTACTTC.

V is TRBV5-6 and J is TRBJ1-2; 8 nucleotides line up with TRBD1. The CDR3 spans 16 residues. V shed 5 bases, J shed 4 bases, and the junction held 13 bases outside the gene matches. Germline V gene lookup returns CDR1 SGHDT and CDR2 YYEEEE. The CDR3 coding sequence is TGTGCCAGCAGGGGAGCCGACGGACAGGGCGGCTATGGCTACACCTTC. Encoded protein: CASRGADGQGGYGYTF.

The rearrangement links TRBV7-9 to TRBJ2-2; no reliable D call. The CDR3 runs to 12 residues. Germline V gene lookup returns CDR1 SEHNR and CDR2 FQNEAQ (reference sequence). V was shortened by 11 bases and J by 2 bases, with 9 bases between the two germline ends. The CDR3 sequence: CAAPINTGELFF. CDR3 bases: TGTGCCGCACCGATCAACACCGGGGAGCTGTTTTTT. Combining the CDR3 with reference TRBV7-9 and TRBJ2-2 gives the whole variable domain DTGVSQNPRHKITKRGQNVTFRCDPISEHNRLYWYRQTLGQGPEFLTYFQNEAQLEKSRLLSDRFSAERPKGSFSTLEIQRTEQGDSAMYLCAAPINTGELFFGEGSRLTVL.